This T cell receptor (beta chain) was retrieved from a study of T cells in Graves' hyperthyroidism and ophthalmopathy. The study, taken as a whole, reports: Most clonotypes expanded in the thyroid (above 0.001) were also present in blood.

RNA transcripts were the template for amplifying TCR beta CDR3 regions. The HTBI primer set drove a first-round RT-PCR of the TCR CDR3. Each CDR3 protein is one row after TCRdb ran MiXCR on the multiplex PCR reads. Of under 800,000 distinct CDR3 sequences listed, around 15% are singletons. V shed 3 bases and J shed 8 bases, with 10 bases lying between them. The CDR3 runs 13 residues. No progression to ophthalmopathy during 18 months of follow-up defined stable disease. The hyperthyroidism patients had all been newly diagnosed, and their disease duration was under 2 months. Their ages ranged from 18 to 65 years. Patients showing uncontrolled infection, other autoimmune disease, pregnancy or lactation were ineligible. Note on this clonotype: What it binds is not known.

Sequencing was performed on blood. This chain links TRBV12-3 or TRBV12-4 with TRBJ1-4; weak D call: TRBD1 (5 bases). The TCR comes from a woman under 30 with Graves' hyperthyroidism. The CDR3 sequence: CASSLGPFEKLFF. CDR3 in DNA: TGTGCCAGCAGTTTGGGGCCTTTCGAAAAACTGTTTTTT.